This T cell receptor (beta chain) was sequenced in a study of T-cell memory formation after mild COVID-19. About the research overall: TCR clusters were mostly confined to one donor each. Regarding the study as a whole: Clones that contracted clustered mainly in CM and EM if CD4+ and in EMRA if CD8+. Some SARS-CoV-2-responding clones were already detected in memory before infection.

A single record per CDR3 protein comes from TCRdb applying MiXCR to the 5' RACE reads. The table has roughly 180,000 distinct CDR3 sequences, approximately 18% seen once; the top ten hold under 4.5%. V was cut by 4 bases and J by 5 bases, with 14 bases left in between. The CDR3 consists of 14 residues. Germline CDR1 LGHDT, CDR2 YNNKEL (reference sequence). At least ten counts were recorded for this clonotype. Its antigen remains unknown. This chain connects TRBV3-1 to TRBJ2-5; D may match TRBD1 or TRBD2 (5 bases each). Sequenced material: PBMCs or a T cell subset sorted from them (not recorded which). The clonotype comes from a young man who had mild COVID-19 (a few samples of this study predate the infection). Cell type and time point are not known. CDR3 residues: CASSPSGTEETQYF. In nucleotides, the CDR3 is TGTGCCAGCAGCCCGTCCGGGACGGAGGAGACCCAGTACTTC.